The 22 T cell receptor beta chains in this list originate from one sample, sequenced in a study of post-analysis software for immune sequencing data. Study-level points and caveats: Patients used roughly five TRBV segments, including TRBV5-6, TRBV5-1 and TRBV20-1, more often than controls.

Libraries were made from TCR beta cDNA, and they carried unique molecular identifiers. TCRdb redid the calling of the PCR reads with MiXCR, one entry per CDR3 protein. Of 350,000 to 500,000 distinct CDR3 sequences listed, 39% were seen once; the top ten hold around 8%. These TCRs are of unknown antigen specificity. The specimen sequenced was blood. The source of these receptors is a girl aged 2 to 10 with multiple sclerosis.

This clonotype occurred a few times. The chain couples TRBV12-3 or TRBV12-4 to TRBJ1-4; D is ambiguous. V lost 3 bases to trimming and J lost 8 bases, with 16 bases between them. CDR3 size: 15 residues. The CDR3 coding sequence is TGTGCCAGCAGTTTTTTCGGGATGAGTGGGGAAAAACTGTTTTTT. This sequence encodes CASSFFGMSGEKLFF.

This chain links TRBV6-1 with TRBJ2-3; TRBD2 aligns across 7 bases. The CDR3 contains 16 residues. Trimming removed 5 bases from V and 1 base from J; junction bases left unmatched: 9. The germline V gene encodes CDR1 MNHNS and CDR2 SASEGT. The CDR3 protein is CASSPSLGGGTDTQYF. Here the CDR3 DNA reads TGTGCCAGCAGTCCCTCCCTGGGAGGGGGCACAGATACGCAGTATTTT.

This clonotype was observed a handful of times. The gene calls are TRBV3-1 and TRBJ2-7; 11 bases are shared with TRBD2. The ends lost 8 bases at V and 5 bases at J; junction bases unmatched: 5. Germline CDR1 reads LGHDT; CDR2 reads YNNKEL (reference sequence). The CDR3 extends over 13 amino acids. CDR3 DNA sequence: TGTGCCAGCCGAGGACTAGCGGGCAACGAGCAGTACTTC. Translation gives CASRGLAGNEQYF.

V is TRBV20-1 and J is TRBJ2-1; D is possibly TRBD2 (5 bases). The CDR3 is 14 residues long. Looked up from germline, CDR1 is DFQATT and CDR2 is SNEGSKA (reference sequence). This CDR3 reads CSGLKPGPYNEQFF. The CDR3 nucleotides read TGCAGCGGACTCAAACCGGGTCCTTACAATGAGCAGTTCTTC.

This chain uses TRBV5-1 with TRBJ2-1; D is perhaps TRBD1 (6 bases). In germline, CDR1 is SGHRS, CDR2 YFSETQ. The CDR3 totals 15 residues. Trimming removed 0 bases from V and 6 bases from J, with 13 bases in between. CDR3 nucleotide sequence: TGCGCCAGCAGCTTGGATAGGGGGAGTTCCAATGAGCAGTTCTTC. Protein product: CASSLDRGSSNEQFF.

V gene TRBV20-1 combines with J gene TRBJ2-7, with 7 bases identical to TRBD2. With 3 bases clipped from V and 2 bases from J, the junction kept 7 bases outside the gene matches. The V gene's germline CDR1 is DFQATT and CDR2 SNEGSKA (reference sequence). The CDR3 loop spans 14 amino acids. The chain's CDR3 is CSASREGRTYEQYF. Here the CDR3 DNA reads TGCAGTGCTAGTAGGGAGGGTCGAACCTACGAGCAGTACTTC.

This chain connects TRBV20-1 to TRBJ2-7; 8 nucleotides line up with TRBD1. The V segment lost 8 bases and the J segment 0 bases; nucleotides outside the gene matches: 18. The CDR3 is made up of 17 amino acids. Germline V lookup: CDR1 DFQATT, CDR2 SNEGSKA (reference sequence). The CDR3 DNA follows: TGCAGTCTCCTAGACAGGGGCATAGGTCTGAGCTCCTACGAGCAGTACTTC. Protein product: CSLLDRGIGLSSYEQYF.

This clonotype was seen a handful of times. V and J are TRBV7-2 and TRBJ2-2; weak D call: TRBD2 (6 bases). CDR3 length: 15 amino acids. The ends were cut back, 0 bases at V and 3 bases at J, with 8 bases in the middle. From germline, CDR1 is SGHTA and CDR2 FQGNSA. The CDR3 sequence: CASSLARGYTGELFF. The CDR3 DNA reads TGTGCCAGCAGCTTAGCCCGGGGGTACACCGGGGAGCTGTTTTTT. The variable domain in full, completed from reference TRBV7-2 and TRBJ2-2, reads GAGVSQSPSNKVTEKGKDVELRCDPISGHTALYWYRQSLGQGLEFLIYFQGNSAPDKSGLPSDRFSAERTGGSVSTLTIQRTQQEDSAVYLCASSLARGYTGELFFGEGSRLTVL.

The chain links TRBV15 to TRBJ1-2; D is unclear. The germline V gene encodes CDR1 LNHNV and CDR2 YYDKDF (reference sequence). The CDR3 is 14 amino acids. The germline V and J ends were trimmed by 2 bases and 3 bases, with 10 bases remaining between them. CDR3 nucleotide sequence: TGTGCCACCAGCAGACTTGACTTTGACTATGGCTACACCTTC. Translated: CATSRLDFDYGYTF.

This clonotype has only a few counts. CDR3 sequence (DNA): TGTGCCAGTATCAGACCCTCCCAGGGGACTGAAGCTTTCTTT. It is translated as CASIRPSQGTEAFF. J is TRBJ1-1 and V is TRBV2; D perhaps matches TRBD1 (6 bases). Germline loops: CDR1 SNHLY, CDR2 FYNNEI. This CDR3 spans 14 amino acids. V was pared by 9 bases and J by 5 bases, with 19 bases between.

A few counts support this clonotype. The chain carries TRBV12-3 or TRBV12-4 and TRBJ1-5; D is uncertain. Between the trimmed V and J ends, which lost 2 bases and 3 bases, there was a span of 5 bases. This CDR3 comprises 13 residues. The CDR3, as DNA: TGTGCCAGCAGTTTACAGGTCAATCAGCCCCAGCATTTT. Protein product: CASSLQVNQPQHF.

This clonotype was counted many times. CDR3 in amino acids: CSALRQGRQGEQYF. The CDR3 DNA sequence: TGCAGTGCGCTAAGACAGGGCAGGCAGGGCGAGCAGTACTTC. The J gene is TRBJ2-7, the V gene TRBV20-1; 7 bases match TRBD1. V lost 6 bases, J lost 6 bases, and 14 bases stayed unmatched. The CDR3 length is 14 residues. CDR1 and CDR2 from the germline V gene are DFQATT and SNEGSKA (reference sequence).

This clonotype was seen a handful of times. The chain combines TRBV4-1 with TRBJ2-7, with D possibly being TRBD1 (6 bases). This CDR3 is 15 amino acids long. Trimming cost V 2 bases and J 2 bases, with 13 bases left between them. The germline V gene has CDR1 MGHRA and CDR2 YSYEKL. CDR3 residues: CASSQITGQTYEQYF. The CDR3 DNA sequence: TGCGCCAGCAGCCAAATTACAGGGCAGACCTACGAGCAGTACTTC.

The chain recombines TRBV4-1 with TRBJ2-3, with D tentatively TRBD2 (6 bases). The CDR3 is 15 residues long. Trimming removed 4 bases at V and 2 bases at J, with 13 bases between. Germline V lookup: CDR1 MGHRA, CDR2 YSYEKL. In DNA form, the CDR3 reads TGCGCCAGCAGCCCCTTGGCGGGGTACACAGATACGCAGTATTTT. Residues: CASSPLAGYTDTQYF.

This clonotype was observed many times. The rearrangement uses TRBV10-2 and TRBJ2-1; 7 bases are shared with TRBD1. The V and J ends lost 3 bases and 13 bases, in that order; junction bases with no gene match: 12. CDR1 and CDR2 from the germline V gene are WSHSY and SAAADI. CDR3 size: 14 residues. The CDR3 nucleotides are TGCGCCAGCAGTGATAGGTCACAGGGGTTACGTCAGTTCTTC. Its protein product is CASSDRSQGLRQFF.

The rearrangement joins TRBV6-6 to TRBJ1-1, with a possible D match to TRBD1 (6 bases). The CDR3 runs 14 residues. The germline CDR1 and CDR2 sequences are MNHNY and SVGAGI (reference sequence). Trimming took off 2 bases at V and 1 base at J, with 8 bases between the two ends. Here the CDR3 reads CASSYGGQNTEAFF. CDR3 sequence (DNA): TGTGCCAGCAGTTACGGGGGACAGAACACTGAAGCTTTCTTT.

This clonotype was observed a single time. In nucleotides, the CDR3 is TGTGCCAGCAGACGGGGACTAGCGGGAGTCTACGAGCAGTACTTC. This translates into CASRRGLAGVYEQYF. The rearrangement links TRBV25-1 to TRBJ2-5; TRBD2 agrees at 14 bases. Gene TRBJ2-7 matches the end of the DNA better, so the J call may be wrong. This CDR3 is built from 15 residues. Germline values: CDR1 MGHDK, CDR2 SYGVNS.

This clonotype was observed a few times. The V gene is TRBV7-2, the J gene TRBJ2-1; 7 nucleotides align to TRBD2. CDR1 SGHTA and CDR2 FQGNSA come from the germline V gene. With V trimmed by 3 bases and J by 1 base, 3 bases remained unmatched. The CDR3 totals 15 residues. DNA of the CDR3: TGTGCCAGCAGCTTTACAGCGGGATCCTACAATGAGCAGTTCTTC. Encoded protein: CASSFTAGSYNEQFF.

This clonotype was observed a few times. This sequence joins TRBV10-3 and TRBJ1-6, with TRBD1 matching 7 bases. In germline, CDR1 is ENHRY, CDR2 SYGVKD. The CDR3 covers 17 residues. The V gene end was trimmed by 3 bases and the J gene end by 2 bases; junction bases not matched to a gene: 7. CDR3 in DNA: TGTGCCATCAGTGACCCAACAGGGGAGACCTATAATTCACCCCTCCACTTT. Translated, it gives CAISDPTGETYNSPLHF.

This clonotype occurred a few times. The CDR3 DNA reads TGCAGTGCTCCGGGACTAGCGGGGAGGACAGATACGCAGTATTTT. This encodes CSAPGLAGRTDTQYF. This chain uses TRBV20-1 with TRBJ2-3, with TRBD2 matching 13 bases. V lost 5 bases to trimming and J lost 3 bases; unmatched junction nucleotides: 5. The V gene's germline CDR1 is DFQATT and CDR2 SNEGSKA (reference sequence). The CDR3 loop spans 15 amino acids.

The chain links TRBV5-1 to TRBJ1-2, with D hard to call. Germline values: CDR1 SGHRS, CDR2 YFSETQ. This CDR3 has 15 amino acids. V lost 0 bases and J 5 bases, leaving 14 bases between the germline ends. CDR3 DNA sequence: TGCGCCAGCAGCTTGGAGGTACCCTCTGGGTATGGCTACACCTTC. Translation: CASSLEVPSGYGYTF.

There are a few counts of this clonotype. The V gene is TRBV7-6, the J gene TRBJ2-7; 9 positions agree with TRBD2. CDR1 and CDR2 from the germline V gene are SGHVS and FNYEAQ. CDR3 length equals 14 residues. Unmatched junction bases numbered 6, after V lost 6 bases and J lost 3 bases. This CDR3 reads CASSATSGNYEQYF. CDR3 nucleotides: TGTGCCAGCAGTGCGACTAGCGGAAACTACGAGCAGTACTTC.